The 24 T cell receptor beta chains in this list originate from one sample, sequenced in a study of cytomegalovirus exposure and HLA in healthy donors. Primers for the PCR totalled 60 Vbeta and 13 Jbeta. Some clones are missing from TCRdb's copy, which holds only in-frame ones; the method was immunoSEQ multiplex PCR. The repertoire holds 95,000 to 150,000 clones, with around 77% as singletons. Material: PBMCs. These receptors originate from a middle-aged woman in good health and CMV-seropositive.

The chain couples TRBV19 to TRBJ1-1, with D perhaps TRBD1 (5 bases). CDR1 is LNHDA, CDR2 SQIVND, per germline (reference sequence). The germline V and J ends were trimmed by 7 bases and 5 bases, with 8 bases remaining between them. The CDR3 extends over 11 amino acids. The CDR3 is CASIRGTEAFF. DNA of the CDR3: TGTGCCAGTATAAGGGGTACTGAAGCTTTCTTT.

V and J are TRBV19 and TRBJ2-6; no reliable D call. CDR1 LNHDA and CDR2 SQIVND come from the germline V gene (reference sequence). The CDR3 is 13 amino acids. The V end lost 8 bases, the J end lost 4 bases, and 9 bases lay between the germline ends. CDR3: CASEDTGANVLTF. CDR3 in DNA: TGTGCCAGTGAGGATACCGGGGCCAACGTCCTGACTTTC.

The rearrangement joins TRBV30 to TRBJ1-6; D gene uncertain. Trimming took 0 bases from V and 5 from J, leaving 8 bases between them. The CDR3 consists of 14 residues. In germline, CDR1 is GTSNPN, CDR2 SVGIG (reference sequence). CDR3 sequence reads: CAWSVPRDNSPLHF. The CDR3 DNA reads TGTGCCTGGAGTGTACCGCGGGATAATTCACCCCTCCACTTT. Complete variable domain (other parts from reference TRBV30 and TRBJ1-6): SQTIHQWPATLVQPVGSPLSLECTVEGTSNPNLYWYRQAAGRGLQLLFYSVGIGQISSEVPQNLSASRPQDRQFILSSKKLLLSDSGFYLCAWSVPRDNSPLHFGNGTRLTVT.

The rearrangement uses TRBV30 and TRBJ2-5, with 9 bases identical to TRBD2. TRBJ2-7 matches the DNA end more closely, so the J call is doubtful. Per the germline V gene, CDR1 is GTSNPN and CDR2 is SVGIG (reference sequence). CDR3 length equals 15 residues. The chain's CDR3 is CAYRFVVAGVYEQYF. The CDR3 DNA follows: TGTGCCTACCGGTTTGTGGTAGCGGGAGTCTACGAGCAGTACTTC.

This clone was seen just once. The CDR3 protein is CASSLGGRRYGYTF. CDR3 nucleotide sequence: TGTGCCAGCAGTTTAGGAGGCAGACGGTATGGCTACACCTTC. V is TRBV28 and J is TRBJ1-2, with D unclear. V shed 2 bases and J shed 5 bases, with 12 bases lying between them. The CDR3 has 14 amino acids. Germline V gene data show CDR1 as MDHEN and CDR2 as SYDVKM.

The chain links TRBV5-4 to TRBJ2-5; D is perhaps TRBD2 (6 bases). The end of the DNA aligns better with TRBJ2-7, so the J call may be wrong. The CDR3 extends over 14 amino acids. Germline-derived CDR1 and CDR2 are SGHNT and YYREEE (reference sequence). DNA for the CDR3: TGTGCCAGCAGCCAGGGACTTCCCCCCTACGAGCAGTACTTC. Translated: CASSQGLPPYEQYF.

A remark on this clone: A read error may account for a junction end that differs from germline. Written as DNA, the CDR3 is TGTGCTAGCAGCCGGTTGTCTACAGGCATCCTCTCTGGAAACACCATATATTTT. This sequence encodes CASSRLSTGILSGNTIYF. The rearrangement links TRBV7-7 to TRBJ1-3; perhaps TRBD1 as D (5 bases). This CDR3 has 18 residues. Per the germline V gene, CDR1 is SSHAT and CDR2 is FNYEAQ (reference sequence).

The chain couples TRBV18 to TRBJ2-1; TRBD2 aligns across 10 bases. Germline assignment: CDR1 KGHSH and CDR2 LQKENI. V shed 6 bases and J 8 bases; nucleotides not matched to a gene: 7. The CDR3 length is 14 residues. The CDR3 bases are TGTGCCAGCTCGGCGACTAGCGGGTACGATGAGCAGTTCTTC. Its translation is CASSATSGYDEQFF.

The chain combines TRBV7-9 with TRBJ2-3, with 9 bases lining up with TRBD1. Germline values: CDR1 SEHNR, CDR2 FQNEAQ (reference sequence). J lost 4 bases, V lost 5 bases, and 13 bases had no gene match. The CDR3 loop spans 17 amino acids. The CDR3 DNA sequence: TGTGCCAGCAGCCCACCATTCCGGGACAGGGACGCAGATACGCAGTATTTT. This encodes CASSPPFRDRDADTQYF.

The chain couples TRBV5-1 to TRBJ2-6; D gene uncertain. The germline V and J ends were trimmed by 0 bases and 2 bases, with 9 bases remaining between them. The length of the CDR3 is 16 residues. Per germline, CDR1 SGHRS and CDR2 YFSETQ. The CDR3 nucleotides read TGCGCCAGCAGCTTGGAGGAGAGAGCTGGGGCCAACGTCCTGACTTTC. Translated: CASSLEERAGANVLTF.

The gene calls are TRBV15 and TRBJ2-3; 9 positions agree with TRBD2. V gave up 4 bases and J gave up 6 bases; unmatched junction bases: 8. The length of the CDR3 is 15 residues. The V gene's germline CDR1 is LNHNV and CDR2 YYDKDF (reference sequence). In nucleotides, the CDR3 is TGTGCCACCAGCACCACGGGACTAGCTTCTGATACGCAGTATTTT. It yields the protein CATSTTGLASDTQYF.

This clone has only a few counts. The chain is built from TRBV30 and TRBJ2-7, with 7 bases matching TRBD2. The J segment lost 5 bases and the V segment lost 2 bases, leaving 21 bases of the junction unmatched. This CDR3 contains 18 residues. Germline V gene lookup returns CDR1 GTSNPN and CDR2 SVGIG (reference sequence). The CDR3 nucleotides read TGTGCCTGGAGTTTGGTGAAGGGACGGGCGGGAGTCCGGGACGAGCAGTACTTC. Translation: CAWSLVKGRAGVRDEQYF. Drawing the rest from reference TRBV30 and TRBJ2-7, the complete variable domain is SQTIHQWPATLVQPVGSPLSLECTVEGTSNPNLYWYRQAAGRGLQLLFYSVGIGQISSEVPQNLSASRPQDRQFILSSKKLLLSDSGFYLCAWSLVKGRAGVRDEQYFGPGTRLTVT.

The chain recombines TRBV4-1 with TRBJ2-7; no clear D gene. The ends were cut back, 3 bases at V and 6 bases at J, with 18 bases in the middle. Germline V gene lookup returns CDR1 MGHRA and CDR2 YSYEKL. The CDR3 has 15 residues. In nucleotides, the CDR3 is TGCGCCAGCAGCCACCAGGTCCCCGGCCCTACCGAGCAGTACTTC. The encoded protein is CASSHQVPGPTEQYF.

The chain uses TRBV7-2 and TRBJ1-3; TRBD1 is a possible D gene (6 bases). CDR1 and CDR2 from the germline V gene are SGHTA and FQGNSA. The ends were cut back, 4 bases at V and 0 bases at J, with 10 bases in the middle. The CDR3 sequence is 15 residues long. The CDR3: CASSWTELSGNTIYF. CDR3 nucleotides: TGTGCCAGCAGCTGGACAGAGCTCTCTGGAAACACCATATATTTT.

The V call is TRBV6-5, the J call TRBJ1-1, with 7 positions matching TRBD1. The V gene end was trimmed by 4 bases and the J gene end by 1 base; junction bases not matched to a gene: 6. Germline values: CDR1 MNHEY, CDR2 SVGAGI. The CDR3 is 15 residues long. The DNA for the CDR3 is TGTGCCAGCAGTTTCACAGGGGCGGGGAACACTGAAGCTTTCTTT. Its translation: CASSFTGAGNTEAFF.

This chain uses TRBV6-1 with TRBJ1-6; D remains ambiguous. V gave up 6 bases and J gave up 8 bases, with 11 bases separating them. This CDR3 region has 13 residues. Germline CDR1 reads MNHNS; CDR2 reads SASEGT. CDR3: CASRERLDSPLHF. CDR3 bases: TGTGCCAGCAGGGAACGACTGGATTCACCCCTCCACTTT.

The rearrangement links TRBV5-1 to TRBJ1-3; TRBD1 matches 8 bases. This CDR3 has 14 amino acids. Germline CDR1 and CDR2: SGHRS and YFSETQ. With 0 bases clipped from V and 4 bases from J, the junction kept 0 bases outside the gene matches. The CDR3 DNA sequence: TGCGCCAGCAGCTTGGCAGGGGGCGGAAACACCATATATTTT. This sequence encodes CASSLAGGGNTIYF.

This rearrangement joins TRBV6-1 to TRBJ2-5; a possible D gene is TRBD2 (5 bases). The J call is uncertain, as TRBJ2-7 better fits the DNA end. Per germline, CDR1 MNHNS and CDR2 SASEGT. The CDR3 runs to 12 residues. CDR3 residues: CASSDDYYEQYF. DNA for the CDR3: TGTGCCAGCAGTGATGACTACTACGAGCAGTACTTC.

The gene calls are TRBV19 and TRBJ1-4; the D gene is possibly TRBD1 (6 bases). The V gene's germline CDR1 is LNHDA and CDR2 SQIVND (reference sequence). The length of the CDR3 is 14 residues. Trimming left V 4 bases short and J 2 bases short, with 8 bases between. This chain's CDR3 is CASSTTGTNEKLFF. CDR3 coding DNA: TGTGCCAGTAGTACGACAGGCACTAATGAAAAACTGTTTTTT.

The rearrangement links TRBV11-2 to TRBJ2-2; 9 bases fit TRBD2. The CDR3 runs to 17 residues. J gave up 4 bases and V 1 base, and 7 bases lay outside the gene matches. Germline CDR1 reads SGHAT; CDR2 reads FQNNGV. CDR3 sequence (DNA): TGTGCCAGCAGCTTAGTGCCGGGAGCGGGAGGCACCGGGGAGCTGTTTTTT. It encodes CASSLVPGAGGTGELFF. The full variable domain, its missing parts supplied by reference TRBV11-2 and TRBJ2-2, is EAGVAQSPRYKIIEKRQSVAFWCNPISGHATLYWYQQILGQGPKLLIQFQNNGVVDDSQLPKDRFSAERLKGVDSTLKIQPAKLEDSAVYLCASSLVPGAGGTGELFFGEGSRLTVL.

The genes are TRBV5-1 and TRBJ2-7, with 12 bases lining up with TRBD2. The CDR3 is 15 amino acids. J was trimmed by 2 bases and V by 5 bases; bases with no gene match: 5. From germline, CDR1 is SGHRS and CDR2 YFSETQ. The CDR3 bases are TGCGCCAGCAGTCTAGCGGGAGGGTGGACCTACGAGCAGTACTTC. It specifies CASSLAGGWTYEQYF.

J is TRBJ1-6 and V is TRBV10-3, with TRBD1 identical over 10 bases. The CDR3 has 18 amino acids. Germline V lookup: CDR1 ENHRY, CDR2 SYGVKD. The trim removed 6 bases at V and 10 bases at J, leaving 18 bases unmatched. The CDR3: CAISPHHGSGTGASPLHF. The CDR3 DNA reads TGTGCCATCAGCCCACACCACGGATCCGGGACAGGGGCCTCACCCCTCCACTTT.

This clone was detected once. The J gene is TRBJ1-1, the V gene TRBV2; no firm D call. CDR3 length: 13 amino acids. Germline CDR1 SNHLY, CDR2 FYNNEI. Trimming shortened V by 4 bases and J by 1 base, and 7 bases separated the two germline ends. CDR3 loop: CASSGTPNTEAFF. The CDR3 DNA sequence: TGTGCCAGCAGTGGAACTCCGAACACTGAAGCTTTCTTT.

The chain recombines TRBV28 with TRBJ1-2; D call uncertain. The CDR3 loop spans 14 amino acids. CDR1 and CDR2 (germline): MDHEN, SYDVKM. Between the trimmed V and J ends, which lost 3 bases and 2 bases, there was a span of 10 bases. The CDR3 spells CASSLGGSNYGYTF. Here the CDR3 DNA reads TGTGCCAGCAGTTTGGGAGGTAGCAACTATGGCTACACCTTC.